The T cell receptor beta chain under discussion was sequenced for a study of T-cell memory formation after mild COVID-19. This clonotype was seen a few times. The antigen remains unidentified. Study results and limitations: Largely, contracting CD4+ clones fell within CM and EM, and contracting CD8+ clones within EMRA. Clones shrinking between day 15 and 85 showed a balanced CD4/CD8 split, and those that grew later tilted toward CD4+.

CDR3 length: 14 amino acids. Germline loops: CDR1 DFQATT, CDR2 SNEGSKA (reference sequence). V dropped 5 bases and J dropped 4 bases, with 18 bases sitting between them. TCRdb re-called the 5' RACE reads through MiXCR, storing one row per CDR3 protein. The table includes about 290,000 distinct CDR3 sequences, approximately 15% detected once. V usage is TRBV20-1 and J usage is TRBJ2-7; a possible D gene is TRBD1 (6 bases). Sequencing was performed on PBMCs or a T cell subset sorted from them (not recorded which). This receptor was taken from a man aged 18 to 30 who had mild COVID-19 (a few samples of this study predate the infection). Cell type and time point are not known. CDR3: CSARTRGTGYEQYF. The CDR3 DNA reads TGCAGTGCTCGAACCAGGGGAACTGGGTACGAGCAGTACTTC.